This TCR beta chain was captured in a study of blood T cells in healthy people across ages. Findings and limits, study-wide: As age increased, TCR beta diversity per million T cells fell in a roughly linear fashion. PBMCs went unsorted, and a conclusive naive versus antigen-experienced comparison was therefore prevented.

Trimming removed 4 bases from V and 0 bases from J; junction bases left unmatched: 11. There are 17 residues in the CDR3. Germline V gene lookup returns CDR1 SGHRS and CDR2 YFSETQ. Isolated PBMCs totaled at least 6 million in each sample. Primed by a sample-barcoded 5' primer and a J-beta primer mix, a second PCR proceeded for roughly 7 to 11 cycles. Using its own MiXCR run on the 5' RACE reads, TCRdb lists one record per CDR3 protein. In the table there are roughly 1,700,000 distinct CDR3 sequences, under 30% of which are singletons. This clonotype was seen a handful of times. Its antigen is undetermined.

The source is a woman aged 25 to 39 in good health. The chain carries TRBV5-1 and TRBJ2-5; 8 bases agree with TRBD1. Sequenced sample: blood. The CDR3 nucleotides read TGCGCCAGCAGCCCCGGACAGGGCCACCTGGACCAAGAGACCCAGTACTTC. It is translated as CASSPGQGHLDQETQYF.